Below, one TCR beta chain is given with its context. Its antigen is not identified. This record comes from a study of cytotoxic CD8 clonotypes in ibrutinib-treated CLL. For the study at large: Investigators reported 25 or so partial and 2 complete responses; after median roughly 70 months, about 15 patients remained remitted and roughly 12 progressed.

Libraries were prepared by immunoSEQ multiplex PCR; TCRdb keeps only in-frame clonotypes and omits some of them. The sample records hundreds of thousands of clones, around 70% being singletons. Looked up from germline, CDR1 is SGHTA and CDR2 is FQGNSA. This CDR3 is 15 amino acids long. V was clipped by 7 bases and J by 4 bases; unmatched bases: 7. Findings and caveats of the study: Clonality was higher at baseline than in age-matched healthy donors and tracked circulating CD8+ T-cell counts. Sustained-remission patients were sampled at one set of times and progressing patients at different ones.

The clonotype was recovered from a human donor with chronic lymphocytic leukemia. The source material was PBMCs, sampled after 24 months of ibrutinib treatment. The V and J genes are TRBV7-2 and TRBJ2-7; 13 positions match TRBD2. This CDR3 reads CASTQGLAGVYEQYF. CDR3 nucleotide sequence: TGTGCCAGCACCCAAGGACTAGCGGGAGTGTACGAGCAGTACTTC.